The 28 T cell receptor beta chains below come from one sample, sequenced in a study of cytomegalovirus exposure and HLA in healthy donors. Sequencing was performed with immunoSEQ multiplex PCR; in TCRdb, only in-frame clones are kept and a portion is missing. Among around 240,000 clones listed, around 90% were seen once. Sequencing input: PBMCs. The origin of the receptors is a woman aged 18 to 35 in good health and CMV-seronegative.

The chain recombines TRBV7-2 with TRBJ1-1; TRBD1 might be the D (6 bases). CDR3 length: 12 residues. Germline V gene lookup returns CDR1 SGHTA and CDR2 FQGNSA. V lost 5 bases and J lost 8, with 12 bases in between. In DNA, the CDR3 is TGTGCCAGCAGCAACGCCCAGGGGGAAGCTTTCTTT. Its translation: CASSNAQGEAFF.

This chain uses TRBV6-5 with TRBJ2-7; D may be TRBD2 (6 bases). This CDR3 has 16 residues. V lost 0 bases, J lost 3 bases, and 15 bases lay in between. Germline V CDR1 and CDR2: MNHEY, SVGAGI. The DNA of the CDR3 is TGTGCCAGCAGTTACTCATCGGGGGAATTCAACTACGAGCAGTACTTC. Translated, it gives CASSYSSGEFNYEQYF.

The V and J genes are TRBV19 and TRBJ1-2; 8 bases are shared with TRBD1. Germline lookup yields CDR1 LNHDA and CDR2 SQIVND (reference sequence). This CDR3 contains 14 residues. Germline trimming cut 4 bases from V and 8 bases from J; bases unmatched to any gene: 9. The CDR3 region is CASSNSQGASGYTF. CDR3 DNA sequence: TGTGCCAGTAGTAACAGTCAGGGGGCGAGCGGCTACACCTTC.

The gene calls are TRBV7-6 and TRBJ2-1; perhaps TRBD2 as D (5 bases). This CDR3 spans 12 amino acids. Trimming removed 5 bases at V and 10 bases at J, with 12 bases between. Germline CDR1 is SGHVS and CDR2 is FNYEAQ. Written as DNA, the CDR3 is TGTGCCAGCAGCACAAACCGGGAAGAGCAGTTCTTC. It encodes CASSTNREEQFF. The full variable domain, rest sourced from reference TRBV7-6 and TRBJ2-1, is GAGVSQSPRYKVTKRGQDVALRCDPISGHVSLYWYRQALGQGPEFLTYFNYEAQQDKSGLPNDRFSAERPEGSISTLTIQRTEQRDSAMYRCASSTNREEQFFGPGTRLTVL.

The V and J genes are TRBV27 and TRBJ2-2, with D maybe TRBD1 (5 bases). This CDR3 spans 16 amino acids. Germline CDR1 reads MNHEY; CDR2 reads SMNVEV (reference sequence). Trimming stripped 3 bases from V and 1 base from J, with 12 bases between. The CDR3 nucleotides read TGTGCCAGCAGTTTCGATGGGGCAGTGAACACCGGGGAGCTGTTTTTT. Protein sequence: CASSFDGAVNTGELFF.

The chain joins TRBV5-4 to TRBJ2-2; the D gene is possibly TRBD1 (6 bases). CDR1 and CDR2 from the germline V gene are SGHNT and YYREEE (reference sequence). The CDR3 runs 14 residues. Trimming left V 5 bases short and J 0 bases short, with 8 bases between. The CDR3 DNA is TGTGCCAGCAGGGACAGCACGAACACCGGGGAGCTGTTTTTT. This codes for CASRDSTNTGELFF.

The chain carries TRBV28 and TRBJ1-1, with D uncertain. Trimming removed 5 bases at V and 4 bases at J, with 8 bases between. Per the germline V gene, CDR1 is MDHEN and CDR2 is SYDVKM. There are 12 residues in the CDR3. Here the CDR3 DNA reads TGTGCCAGCAGTACAGCCAGCACTGAAGCTTTCTTT. Its protein product is CASSTASTEAFF.

This clone occurred once. V gene TRBV7-9 combines with J gene TRBJ1-1; tentative D call: TRBD1 (6 bases). CDR1 SEHNR and CDR2 FQNEAQ come from the germline V gene (reference sequence). The CDR3 is made up of 15 amino acids. V lost 6 bases and J 1 base, leaving 15 bases between the germline ends. The CDR3 is CASSSWVGGNTEAFF. The CDR3 DNA sequence: TGTGCCAGCAGTTCCTGGGTAGGGGGGAACACTGAAGCTTTCTTT.

The chain carries TRBV9 and TRBJ2-1; 7 positions match TRBD1. This CDR3 spans 16 amino acids. With 4 bases clipped from V and 3 bases from J, the junction kept 10 bases outside the gene matches. CDR1 and CDR2 (germline): SGDLS, YYNGEE. CDR3 in amino acids: CASSLQGTELYNEQFF. The CDR3 bases are TGTGCCAGCAGCCTACAAGGGACAGAACTCTACAATGAGCAGTTCTTC.

The chain is built from TRBV28 and TRBJ2-5; weak D call: TRBD1 (6 bases). The CDR3 extends over 18 amino acids. Germline V gene sequence: CDR1 MDHEN, CDR2 SYDVKM. V lost 0 bases, J lost 3 bases, and 20 bases lay in between. The CDR3 DNA reads TGTGCCAGCAGTTTATGGGGTCGTGGGGGCGCGATGGAAGAGACCCAGTACTTC. Protein: CASSLWGRGGAMEETQYF.

This clone appeared a few times. The chain is built from TRBV10-1 and TRBJ2-7, with 7 bases aligning to TRBD2. Trimming cost V 3 bases and J 3 bases; bases outside gene matches: 8. Looked up from germline, CDR1 is WNHNN and CDR2 is SYGVQD (reference sequence). This CDR3 has 15 amino acids. This chain's CDR3 is CASSDWLAVVYEQYV. CDR3 sequence (DNA): TGCGCCAGCAGTGATTGGCTAGCGGTGGTCTACGAGCAGTACGTC.

This rearrangement joins TRBV6-4 to TRBJ2-1; 7 bases are shared with TRBD2. Germline values: CDR1 MRHNA, CDR2 SNTAGT. This CDR3 spans 16 amino acids. V shed 4 bases and J 0 bases; nucleotides not matched to a gene: 6. CDR3 bases: TGTGCCAGCAGTGGGCCTAGCGGAAGCTCCTACAATGAGCAGTTCTTC. It yields the protein CASSGPSGSSYNEQFF.

This clone was found once. The chain is built from TRBV4-1 and TRBJ2-3; 7 bases are shared with TRBD2. Germline V lookup: CDR1 MGHRA, CDR2 YSYEKL. This CDR3 has 14 residues. The J segment lost 3 bases and the V segment lost 10 bases, leaving 10 bases of the junction unmatched. The DNA for the CDR3 is TGCGCCACCTCAGACGGGGGGTTTACAGATACGCAGTATTTT. It codes for CATSDGGFTDTQYF.

V is TRBV4-3 and J is TRBJ1-1; D perhaps matches TRBD1 (6 bases). Germline V gene data show CDR1 as LGHNA and CDR2 as YSLEER. The CDR3 covers 15 residues. Trimming stripped 0 bases from V and 4 bases from J, with 12 bases between. CDR3 loop: CASSQEGGGGTEAFF. The CDR3 DNA follows: TGCGCCAGCAGCCAAGAGGGGGGAGGGGGCACTGAAGCTTTCTTT.

The chain joins TRBV4-3 to TRBJ2-1; D is possibly TRBD1 (6 bases). CDR1 LGHNA and CDR2 YSLEER come from the germline V gene. CDR3 length equals 16 residues. The germline V and J ends were trimmed by 1 base and 8 bases, with 18 bases remaining between them. CDR3 in DNA: TGCGCCAGCAGCCAAGGCACGGCAGGGGCCAGCGATGAGCAGTTCTTC. Translation gives CASSQGTAGASDEQFF.

The chain combines TRBV7-2 with TRBJ1-3; a possible D gene is TRBD1 (6 bases). CDR1 and CDR2 (germline): SGHTA, FQGNSA. Trimming took off 4 bases at V and 0 bases at J, with 13 bases between the two ends. CDR3 length equals 16 residues. The DNA of the CDR3 is TGTGCCAGCAGCTCAGGACAGCCCCTCTCTGGAAACACCATATATTTT. It yields the protein CASSSGQPLSGNTIYF.

The chain links TRBV5-1 to TRBJ2-3; 9 bases match TRBD1. The germline V gene encodes CDR1 SGHRS and CDR2 YFSETQ. This CDR3 comprises 16 residues. Losses at the gene ends were 7 bases for V and 3 bases for J; bases not matched to a gene: 12. CDR3 DNA: TGCGCCAGCGCCGGGACAGGGACTTGGGCGACAGATACGCAGTATTTT. The encoded protein is CASAGTGTWATDTQYF. Full variable domain (outside the CDR3, taken from reference TRBV5-1 and TRBJ2-3): KAGVTQTPRYLIKTRGQQVTLSCSPISGHRSVSWYQQTPGQGLQFLFEYFSETQRNKGNFPGRFSGRQFSNSRSEMNVSTLELGDSALYLCASAGTGTWATDTQYFGPGTRLTVL.

V usage is TRBV5-8 and J usage is TRBJ1-1; D is unresolved. From germline, CDR1 is SGHTS and CDR2 YDEGEE. The CDR3 spans 14 residues. Trimming cost V 6 bases and J 7 bases, with 19 bases left between them. CDR3 loop: CASTLGWRAGEAFF. In DNA, the CDR3 is TGTGCCAGCACCCTGGGTTGGAGGGCCGGTGAAGCTTTCTTT.

This clone showed up just once. V and J are TRBV28 and TRBJ1-4; no clear D gene. The CDR3 consists of 14 residues. The V and J ends lost 8 bases and 3 bases respectively, with 13 bases between them. Germline V gene sequence: CDR1 MDHEN, CDR2 SYDVKM. CDR3 sequence (DNA): TGTGCCAGCGGTATTGGGCCAGCTAATGAAAAACTGTTTTTT. It encodes CASGIGPANEKLFF.

To note about this clone: Other nucleotide sequences from this sample produce the same CDR3. The chain recombines TRBV5-1 with TRBJ1-1, with 7 bases aligning to TRBD1. This CDR3 spans 16 amino acids. The V segment lost 0 bases and the J segment 3 bases; nucleotides outside the gene matches: 8. Germline CDR1 reads SGHRS; CDR2 reads YFSETQ. CDR3 sequence reads: CASSLVQGVGDTEAFF. The CDR3 nucleotides read TGCGCCAGCAGCTTGGTCCAGGGGGTTGGGGACACTGAAGCTTTCTTT.

V and J are TRBV15 and TRBJ1-4; no firm D call. The germline gives CDR1 LNHNV, CDR2 YYDKDF (reference sequence). This CDR3 comprises 13 residues. V was pared by 0 bases and J by 7 bases, with 6 bases between. CDR3 sequence: CATSRDRGEKLFF. CDR3 coding DNA: TGTGCCACCAGCAGAGATCGGGGTGAAAAACTGTTTTTT.

The chain is built from TRBV19 and TRBJ1-5; a weak D match, TRBD1 (5 bases). Trimming took off 6 bases at V and 1 base at J, with 13 bases between the two ends. This CDR3 contains 15 residues. From germline, CDR1 is LNHDA and CDR2 SQIVND (reference sequence). DNA of the CDR3: TGTGCCAGTAGCGAGACCGGGGGGAGCAATCAGCCCCAGCATTTT. Amino acid sequence: CASSETGGSNQPQHF.

This clone was recorded only once. The chain couples TRBV11-2 to TRBJ2-5; 12 bases are shared with TRBD2. Germline CDR1 is SGHAT and CDR2 is FQNNGV. This CDR3 has 16 amino acids. J lost 1 base, V lost 3 bases, and 3 bases had no gene match. The DNA of the CDR3 is TGTGCCAGCAGCTTCGGACTAGCGGGGTCCCAAGAGACCCAGTACTTC. Translated: CASSFGLAGSQETQYF.

This clone was seen a single time. V usage is TRBV11-1 and J usage is TRBJ1-3; no clear D gene. V was clipped by 5 bases and J by 4 bases, with 3 bases between them. CDR3 size: 11 residues. The V gene's germline CDR1 is SGHAT and CDR2 FQDESV (reference sequence). CDR3 coding DNA: TGTGCCAGCAGCATAGGAAACACCATATATTTT. Residues: CASSIGNTIYF.

This chain links TRBV7-9 with TRBJ1-1, with D possibly TRBD1 on 5 matching bases. In germline, CDR1 is SEHNR, CDR2 FQNEAQ (reference sequence). This CDR3 region has 14 residues. The V end lost 5 bases, the J end lost 5 bases, and 15 bases lay between the germline ends. CDR3 sequence (DNA): TGTGCCAGCAGCGGCCATTTGGAGGGGACTGAAGCTTTCTTT. Protein sequence: CASSGHLEGTEAFF.

The genes are TRBV5-1 and TRBJ1-1; D unclear. Trimming shortened V by 1 base and J by 1 base, and 5 bases separated the two germline ends. This CDR3 region has 13 residues. Germline CDR1 reads SGHRS; CDR2 reads YFSETQ. DNA for the CDR3: TGCGCCAGCAGCTTGCGGTCGAACACTGAAGCTTTCTTT. Translating it yields CASSLRSNTEAFF.

This clone has a single count. The chain joins TRBV19 to TRBJ2-1; 10 bases line up with TRBD1. The V gene's germline CDR1 is LNHDA and CDR2 SQIVND (reference sequence). The CDR3 is 13 amino acids. Losses at the gene ends were 5 bases for V and 7 bases for J; bases not matched to a gene: 2. The CDR3 region is CASSLGQGNEQFF. In DNA, the CDR3 is TGTGCCAGTAGTTTGGGACAGGGGAATGAGCAGTTCTTC.

This chain links TRBV29-1 with TRBJ2-5; a possible D gene is TRBD1 (5 bases). The CDR3 covers 12 residues. The germline V and J ends were trimmed by 3 bases and 1 base, with 6 bases remaining between them. CDR1 and CDR2 (germline): SQVTM, ANQGSEA. CDR3 protein: CSVDRAQETQYF. In DNA, the CDR3 is TGCAGCGTTGACAGGGCCCAAGAGACCCAGTACTTC.